The 19 T cell receptor beta chains reported below all come from one sample, sequenced in a study of blood T cell repertoires in COVID-19. Libraries were prepared by immunoSEQ multiplex PCR; TCRdb keeps only in-frame clonotypes and omits some of them. The profile shows some 390,000 clones, approximately 92% of them singletons. Sequenced: PBMCs or T cells enriched from blood (not recorded which). The receptors derive from a man aged 25 to 45 who had recovered from COVID-19.

J is TRBJ2-5 and V is TRBV27; the match to TRBD1 covers 8 bases. The CDR3 contains 14 residues. Germline CDR1 MNHEY, CDR2 SMNVEV (reference sequence). V gave up 6 bases and J gave up 0 bases; unmatched junction bases: 3. The CDR3 DNA follows: TGTGCCAGCAGCCGGACAGGGTACCAAGAGACCCAGTACTTC. Translated: CASSRTGYQETQYF.

V is TRBV5-6 and J is TRBJ1-5; TRBD1 aligns across 7 bases. CDR3 length: 16 amino acids. The V segment lost 2 bases and the J segment 3 bases; nucleotides outside the gene matches: 8. CDR1 is SGHDT and CDR2 is YYEEEE in the germline V gene. The CDR3 sequence is CASSLYTGVLNQPQHF. CDR3 bases: TGTGCCAGCAGCTTATATACAGGGGTTCTCAATCAGCCCCAGCATTTT.

The chain recombines TRBV20-1 with TRBJ1-2, with a possible D match to TRBD1 (6 bases). The germline V gene has CDR1 DFQATT and CDR2 SNEGSKA (reference sequence). V lost 3 bases, J lost 3 bases, and 17 bases lay in between. The CDR3 is 15 residues long. For the CDR3, the DNA is TGCAGTGCTAGTCGACAGGTCAAACCTTACTATGGCTACACCTTC. Protein sequence: CSASRQVKPYYGYTF.

CDR3 sequence (DNA): TGTGCCATCAGGCAGGGACTGGAGGGTACTGAAGCTTTCTTT. It yields the protein CAIRQGLEGTEAFF. The chain links TRBV10-3 to TRBJ1-1, with a tentative D call TRBD1 (5 bases). Germline V gives CDR1 ENHRY, CDR2 SYGVKD. Trimming removed 6 bases from V and 5 bases from J, with 16 bases in between. CDR3 length equals 14 residues.

This clone was recorded only once. The chain carries TRBV14 and TRBJ1-3, with 8 bases fitting TRBD1. This CDR3 region has 15 residues. Germline CDR1 and CDR2: SGHDN and FVKESK. After removal of 4 bases from V and 0 bases from J, the junction contained 2 bases not matched to a gene. CDR3 residues: CASSRTGYSGNTIYF. In DNA form, the CDR3 reads TGTGCCAGCAGCCGGACAGGGTACTCTGGAAACACCATATATTTT.

This clone was observed a handful of times. The J gene is TRBJ2-7, the V gene TRBV28; 11 bases match TRBD2. Germline CDR1 MDHEN, CDR2 SYDVKM. V lost 7 bases to trimming and J lost 1 base; unmatched junction nucleotides: 6. This CDR3 contains 15 residues. CDR3 in amino acids: CASTSGTSGSYEQYF. The CDR3 DNA follows: TGTGCCAGCACTTCGGGGACTAGCGGTTCCTACGAGCAGTACTTC.

This sequence joins TRBV28 and TRBJ2-1, with D possibly being TRBD2 (5 bases). The CDR3 is made up of 16 amino acids. Germline CDR1 reads MDHEN; CDR2 reads SYDVKM. Trimming removed 6 bases at V and 0 bases at J, with 15 bases between. The CDR3 here is CASSRQRISSYNEQFF. CDR3 coding DNA: TGTGCCAGCAGCCGTCAGCGGATTAGCTCCTACAATGAGCAGTTCTTC. The full variable domain, in which reference TRBV28 and TRBJ2-1 provide the parts outside the CDR3, is DVKVTQSSRYLVKRTGEKVFLECVQDMDHENMFWYRQDPGLGLRLIYFSYDVKMKEKGDIPEGYSVSREKKERFSLILESASTNQTSMYLCASSRQRISSYNEQFFGPGTRLTVL.

There are a few counts of this clone. The chain employs TRBV6-5 and TRBJ1-1; TRBD1 agrees at 7 bases. With 6 bases clipped from V and 3 bases from J, the junction kept 10 bases outside the gene matches. This CDR3 region has 15 residues. Germline CDR1 and CDR2: MNHEY and SVGAGI. The CDR3 bases are TGTGCCAGCAGCTCCAGACAGGGCTGGCACACTGAAGCTTTCTTT. As protein: CASSSRQGWHTEAFF.

The chain is built from TRBV7-8 and TRBJ2-2, with D maybe TRBD1 (5 bases). The CDR3 has 13 residues. V was clipped by 2 bases and J by 6 bases, with 7 bases between them. CDR1 and CDR2 (germline): SGHVS, FQNEAQ. The DNA for the CDR3 is TGTGCCAGCAGCTTAATGGGGCCCGGGGAGCTGTTTTTT. As protein: CASSLMGPGELFF. The complete variable domain, with remaining parts taken from reference TRBV7-8 and TRBJ2-2, reads GAGVSQSPRYKVAKRGQDVALRCDPISGHVSLFWYQQALGQGPEFLTYFQNEAQLDKSGLPSDRFFAERPEGSVSTLKIQRTQQEDSAVYLCASSLMGPGELFFGEGSRLTVL.

This chain uses TRBV28 with TRBJ2-7, with 9 bases lining up with TRBD1. The CDR3 runs 15 residues. CDR1 is MDHEN and CDR2 is SYDVKM in the germline V gene. V trimming: 4 bases; J trimming: 3 bases; junction bases outside the gene matches: 7. For the CDR3, the DNA is TGTGCCAGCAGTTCAGACAGGGGGGGGTACTACGAGCAGTACTTC. It encodes CASSSDRGGYYEQYF.

The chain carries TRBV5-1 and TRBJ1-4; D may be TRBD1 (6 bases). Germline V lookup: CDR1 SGHRS, CDR2 YFSETQ. V lost 3 bases and J lost 4, with 7 bases in between. The CDR3 loop spans 13 amino acids. Here the CDR3 DNA reads TGCGCCAGCAGCTCACAGGGTAATGAAAAACTGTTTTTT. Translating it yields CASSSQGNEKLFF.

The V gene is TRBV7-2, the J gene TRBJ2-7, with D uncertain. V was pared by 2 bases and J by 3 bases, with 11 bases between. The germline gives CDR1 SGHTA, CDR2 FQGNSA. The CDR3 runs 14 residues. The CDR3 coding sequence is TGTGCCAGCAGCTTACCCCTAAAGAGCTACGAGCAGTACTTC. Its translation is CASSLPLKSYEQYF.

The genes are TRBV4-1 and TRBJ2-2, with 8 bases matching TRBD1. The germline V gene has CDR1 MGHRA and CDR2 YSYEKL. This CDR3 region has 15 residues. J gave up 6 bases and V 4 bases, and 7 bases lay outside the gene matches. The CDR3 DNA reads TGCGCCAGCAGCCCTCACCAGGGGGCCGCCGGGGAGCTGTTTTTT. This gives the protein CASSPHQGAAGELFF.

This clone has only a few counts. The same CDR3 is also encoded by other DNA sequences in this sample. V usage is TRBV5-1 and J usage is TRBJ1-1; D ambiguous. V was trimmed by 0 bases and J by 1 base, leaving 4 bases between them. This CDR3 region has 13 residues. CDR1 SGHRS and CDR2 YFSETQ come from the germline V gene. CDR3 protein: CASSLDRNTEAFF. The DNA for the CDR3 is TGCGCCAGCAGCTTGGACAGGAACACTGAAGCTTTCTTT.

The rearrangement joins TRBV2 to TRBJ2-2; D is perhaps TRBD2 (5 bases). The CDR3 length is 15 residues. Germline-derived CDR1 and CDR2 are SNHLY and FYNNEI. V lost 1 base and J 4 bases, leaving 10 bases between the germline ends. The CDR3 region is CASSEVGISTGELFF. As DNA, the CDR3 is TGTGCCAGCAGTGAAGTCGGGATAAGCACCGGGGAGCTGTTTTTT.

This clone occurred once. Different DNA sequences within this sample yield the same CDR3. The chain joins TRBV12-3 or TRBV12-4 to TRBJ2-1; D uncertain. V dropped 3 bases and J dropped 2 bases, with 5 bases sitting between them. The CDR3 runs to 13 residues. As DNA, the CDR3 is TGTGCCAGCAGTTTGTCCGCCTACAATGAGCAGTTCTTC. It codes for CASSLSAYNEQFF.

J is TRBJ2-2 and V is TRBV24-1; the match to TRBD2 covers 8 bases. The CDR3 loop spans 15 amino acids. Germline V gives CDR1 KGHDR, CDR2 SFDVKD. J gave up 5 bases and V 10 bases, and 11 bases lay outside the gene matches. DNA of the CDR3: TGTGCCACATTACCAGCGGGAGCGTTTACCGGGGAGCTGTTTTTT. It translates to CATLPAGAFTGELFF.

This clone was counted once. The chain recombines TRBV28 with TRBJ1-3; no clear D. Trimming took 3 bases from V and 1 from J, leaving 10 bases between them. Looked up from germline, CDR1 is MDHEN and CDR2 is SYDVKM. The CDR3 contains 15 residues. This CDR3 is CASSFLTRSGNTIYF. The DNA for the CDR3 is TGTGCCAGCAGTTTCCTAACGCGATCTGGAAACACCATATATTTT.

V usage is TRBV10-3 and J usage is TRBJ1-2; 7 bases match TRBD1. The CDR3 sequence is 14 residues long. The ends lost 5 bases at V and 0 bases at J; junction bases unmatched: 3. In germline, CDR1 is ENHRY, CDR2 SYGVKD. The CDR3 protein is CAISQGQSNYGYTF. CDR3 sequence (DNA): TGTGCCATCAGTCAGGGACAGTCTAACTATGGCTACACCTTC.